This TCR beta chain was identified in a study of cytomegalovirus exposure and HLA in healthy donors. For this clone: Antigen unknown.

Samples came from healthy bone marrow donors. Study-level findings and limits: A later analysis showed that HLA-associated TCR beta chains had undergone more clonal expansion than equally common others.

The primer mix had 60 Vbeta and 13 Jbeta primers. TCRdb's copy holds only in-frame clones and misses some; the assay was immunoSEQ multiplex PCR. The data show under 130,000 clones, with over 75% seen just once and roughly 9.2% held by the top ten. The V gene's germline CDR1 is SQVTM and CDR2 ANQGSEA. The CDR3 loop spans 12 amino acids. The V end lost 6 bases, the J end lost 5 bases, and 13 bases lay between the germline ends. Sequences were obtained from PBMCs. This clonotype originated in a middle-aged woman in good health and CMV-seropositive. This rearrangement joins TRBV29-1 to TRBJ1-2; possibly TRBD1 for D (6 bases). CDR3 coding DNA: TGCAGCGTCGGGACACAATTTTATGGCTACACCTTC. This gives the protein CSVGTQFYGYTF.